This T cell receptor beta chain is drawn from a study of patients and donors after allogeneic stem cell transplantation. One entry per CDR3 protein results from TCRdb running MiXCR on the RT-PCR reads. The sample lists more than 850,000 distinct CDR3 sequences; over 15% were seen once. The CDR3 consists of 17 residues. V gave up 2 bases and J gave up 3 bases, with 18 bases separating them. Per the germline V gene, CDR1 is MNHEY and CDR2 is SVGEGT. Material: blood, either unsorted or a sorted T cell fraction (not recorded which). This receptor was identified in a human donor who was either an allogeneic HSCT recipient or a stem cell or donor lymphocyte infusion donor (not recorded which). It is not recorded whose cells these are; they may come from a transplant donor. This chain connects TRBV6-2 or TRBV6-3 to TRBJ2-3; D is uncertain. The CDR3 DNA sequence: TGTGCCAGCAGTTACGACGCGTATAGGGTTGGGACAGATACGCAGTATTTT. It yields the protein CASSYDAYRVGTDTQYF.